The 17 T cell receptor beta chains given below trace back to one sample, sequenced in a study of cytomegalovirus exposure and HLA in healthy donors. Method: immunoSEQ multiplex PCR; TCRdb's copy keeps in-frame clones and lacks some. The top ten clones hold approximately 1.5% of a sample with 150,000 to 200,000 clones, around 86% of them seen once. Sequencing was performed on PBMCs. The receptors shown here come from a woman aged 18 to 35 in good health and CMV-seronegative.

The chain carries TRBV7-2 and TRBJ2-7; D remains ambiguous. The germline V gene has CDR1 SGHTA and CDR2 FQGNSA. Trimming took 2 bases from V and 1 from J, leaving 15 bases between them. The CDR3 is made up of 16 amino acids. The CDR3 nucleotides read TGTGCCAGCAGCTTAAGGTCATTAGCTTCTTCCTACGAGCAGTACTTC. Its protein product is CASSLRSLASSYEQYF.

The chain links TRBV30 to TRBJ2-1; D not certain. V gave up 3 bases and J gave up 0 bases, with 3 bases separating them. Germline values: CDR1 GTSNPN, CDR2 SVGIG (reference sequence). The CDR3 is made up of 12 amino acids. CDR3 sequence (DNA): TGTGCCTGGAGCTCCTCCTACAATGAGCAGTTCTTC. Translation gives CAWSSSYNEQFF.

V is TRBV18 and J is TRBJ2-1; 8 bases are shared with TRBD1. The ends lost 5 bases at V and 14 bases at J; junction bases unmatched: 5. In germline, CDR1 is KGHSH, CDR2 LQKENI. The length of the CDR3 is 11 residues. The chain's CDR3 is CASSGNRGKFF. The CDR3 DNA sequence: TGTGCCAGCTCAGGGAACAGGGGGAAGTTCTTC.

The V gene is TRBV6-5, the J gene TRBJ1-1; D is uncertain. From germline, CDR1 is MNHEY and CDR2 SVGAGI. The CDR3 consists of 15 residues. Trimming cost V 0 bases and J 8 bases, with 16 bases left between them. The CDR3 DNA reads TGTGCCAGCAGTTACTCGGATTTACAGAAAAGAGAAGCTTTCTTT. This encodes CASSYSDLQKREAFF.

With respect to this clone: This CDR3 is also generated by other DNA sequences in the sample. The chain combines TRBV18 with TRBJ1-5; possible D gene TRBD1, 5 bases. This CDR3 comprises 13 residues. Trimming took 3 bases from V and 4 from J, leaving 7 bases between them. Germline assignment: CDR1 KGHSH and CDR2 LQKENI. The CDR3, as DNA: TGTGCCAGCTCACCCGACAGAAATCAGCCCCAGCATTTT. It translates to CASSPDRNQPQHF.

This clone was seen just once. The V call is TRBV25-1, the J call TRBJ1-1; D remains ambiguous. This CDR3 has 13 residues. Germline lookup yields CDR1 MGHDK and CDR2 SYGVNS. V lost 1 base, J lost 0 bases, and 3 bases lay in between. The chain's CDR3 is CASSELVNTEAFF. The CDR3 region has the DNA TGTGCCAGCAGTGAATTAGTGAACACTGAAGCTTTCTTT. Using reference TRBV25-1 and TRBJ1-1 for the parts outside the CDR3, the full variable domain is EADIYQTPRYLVIGTGKKITLECSQTMGHDKMYWYQQDPGMELHLIHYSYGVNSTEKGDLSSESTVSRIRTEHFPLTLESARPSHTSQYLCASSELVNTEAFFGQGTRLTVV.

The chain joins TRBV4-1 to TRBJ1-1; TRBD1 aligns across 8 bases. Germline CDR1 is MGHRA and CDR2 is YSYEKL. The length of the CDR3 is 14 residues. J lost 7 bases, V lost 0 bases, and 4 bases had no gene match. Here the CDR3 reads CASSQEQGVGEAFF. The CDR3 DNA reads as TGCGCCAGCAGCCAAGAACAGGGGGTTGGTGAAGCTTTCTTT.

The chain employs TRBV19 and TRBJ1-1; D might be TRBD1 (6 bases). Trimming cost V 3 bases and J 11 bases, with 10 bases left between them. This CDR3 region has 11 residues. From germline, CDR1 is LNHDA and CDR2 SQIVND (reference sequence). For the CDR3, the DNA is TGTGCCAGTAGTATTTCAGGGGCGGCTTTCTTT. The encoded protein is CASSISGAAFF.

This chain joins TRBV29-1 and TRBJ1-1, with unresolved D. The V gene lost 3 bases and the J gene lost 8 bases, with 13 bases spanning the gap. The CDR3 length is 12 residues. Germline values: CDR1 SQVTM, CDR2 ANQGSEA. The DNA of the CDR3 is TGCAGCGTTGATCGCGGTGTGACGGAAGCTTTCTTT. This encodes CSVDRGVTEAFF.

V and J are TRBV30 and TRBJ2-1; D remains unclear. There are 13 residues in the CDR3. Germline V lookup: CDR1 GTSNPN, CDR2 SVGIG (reference sequence). V was shortened by 0 bases and J by 4 bases, with 7 bases between the two germline ends. The CDR3 DNA reads TGTGCCTGGAGTGTCCACGGTTACAATGAGCAGTTCTTC. Protein: CAWSVHGYNEQFF.

The chain has TRBV11-2 and TRBJ1-1, with TRBD1 as a possible D gene (5 bases). The CDR3 length is 15 residues. The V end was cut by 2 bases, the J end by 5 bases, with 15 bases between. Germline lookup yields CDR1 SGHAT and CDR2 FQNNGV. CDR3 nucleotide sequence: TGTGCCAGCAGCTTATTAAGGCAGGGAGGGACTGAAGCTTTCTTT. It translates to CASSLLRQGGTEAFF.

The chain recombines TRBV7-3 with TRBJ1-1; D is possibly TRBD1 (5 bases). This CDR3 is built from 16 residues. CDR1 and CDR2 from the germline V gene are SGHTA and FQGTGA. V lost 0 bases and J lost 1, with 12 bases in between. The CDR3 spells CASSLTFITGNTEAFF. CDR3 sequence (DNA): TGTGCCAGCAGCTTAACGTTTATTACAGGGAACACTGAAGCTTTCTTT.

This clone turned up a few times. The gene calls are TRBV18 and TRBJ1-3; 9 nucleotides align to TRBD1. Germline CDR1 and CDR2: KGHSH and LQKENI. The V segment lost 2 bases and the J segment 0 bases; nucleotides outside the gene matches: 5. The CDR3 is 17 residues long. Here the CDR3 DNA reads TGTGCCAGCTCACCAACGGGGACAGGGAGCTCTGGAAACACCATATATTTT. As protein: CASSPTGTGSSGNTIYF. The full variable domain, in which reference TRBV18 and TRBJ1-3 provide the parts outside the CDR3, is NAGVMQNPRHLVRRRGQEARLRCSPMKGHSHVYWYRQLPEEGLKFMVYLQKENIIDESGMPKERFSAEFPKEGPSILRIQQVVRGDSAAYFCASSPTGTGSSGNTIYFGEGSWLTVV.

This clone has only one observation. The chain combines TRBV18 with TRBJ1-2; 7 positions match TRBD1. The germline V gene has CDR1 KGHSH and CDR2 LQKENI. V lost 5 bases to trimming and J lost 0 bases; unmatched junction nucleotides: 9. This CDR3 is built from 16 residues. The CDR3 DNA reads TGTGCCAGCTCATCCCAAACAGGGACAGCTAACTATGGCTACACCTTC. It is translated as CASSSQTGTANYGYTF.

The chain combines TRBV29-1 with TRBJ2-7, with 7 bases lining up with TRBD2. The CDR3 consists of 15 residues. The V gene's germline CDR1 is SQVTM and CDR2 ANQGSEA. V lost 6 bases and J lost 5; bases outside the gene matches: 16. The CDR3 sequence: CSVQGEGRVRNEQYF. CDR3 nucleotide sequence: TGCAGCGTCCAAGGGGAGGGGAGGGTTCGCAACGAGCAGTACTTC.

The chain couples TRBV10-2 to TRBJ2-5; 8 bases fit TRBD2. CDR3 length equals 14 residues. Germline CDR1 reads WSHSY; CDR2 reads SAAADI. V shed 5 bases and J 1 base; nucleotides not matched to a gene: 3. CDR3 DNA: TGCGCCAGCAGTCCGACTAGCGTCCAAGAGACCCAGTACTTC. This sequence encodes CASSPTSVQETQYF.

This clone was seen ten or more times. The CDR3 DNA sequence: TGTGCCAGCAGCCAACTAGCGGGTGGGGCCGATACGCAGTATTTT. Protein: CASSQLAGGADTQYF. V gene TRBV11-2 combines with J gene TRBJ2-3; the match to TRBD2 covers 9 bases. V trimming: 5 bases; J trimming: 6 bases; junction bases outside the gene matches: 9. CDR3 size: 15 residues. Germline CDR1 and CDR2: SGHAT and FQNNGV.